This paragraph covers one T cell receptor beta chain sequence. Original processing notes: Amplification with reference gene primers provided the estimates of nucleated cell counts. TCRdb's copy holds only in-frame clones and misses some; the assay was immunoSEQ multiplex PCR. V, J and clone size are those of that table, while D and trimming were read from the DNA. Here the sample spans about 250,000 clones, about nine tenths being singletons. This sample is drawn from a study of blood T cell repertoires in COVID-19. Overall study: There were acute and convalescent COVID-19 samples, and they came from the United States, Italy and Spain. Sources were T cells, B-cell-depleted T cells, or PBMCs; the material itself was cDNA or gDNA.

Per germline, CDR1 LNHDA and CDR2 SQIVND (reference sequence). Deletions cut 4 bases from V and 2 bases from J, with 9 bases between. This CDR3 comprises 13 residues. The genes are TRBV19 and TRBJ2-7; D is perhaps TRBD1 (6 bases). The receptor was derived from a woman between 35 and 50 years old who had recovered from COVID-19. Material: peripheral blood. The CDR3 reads CASSKRDTYEQYF. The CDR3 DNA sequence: TGTGCCAGTAGTAAGAGGGACACCTACGAGCAGTACTTC.